This T cell receptor beta chain is from a study of blood T cells in healthy people across ages. Study context: Through template switching, about one barcoded beta molecule was captured per two T cells, as measured in model experiments.

Sample-barcoded 5' priming and a J-beta primer mix drove a second PCR of about 6 to 11 cycles. One entry per CDR3 protein results from TCRdb running MiXCR on the 5' RACE reads. Seen here are 700,000 to 950,000 distinct CDR3 sequences, approximately 43% observed once, and the top ten hold under 25%. The CDR3 consists of 16 residues. Germline V gene data show CDR1 as MDHEN and CDR2 as SYDVKM. Each donor supplied roughly 10 milliliters of peripheral blood. Researchers report isolating at least 6.5 million PBMCs per sample. Samples each had at least 5.5 micrograms of total RNA extracted. The sample holds one count of this clonotype.

This receptor was taken from a woman in her fifties or sixties in good health. Material: blood. The chain couples TRBV28 to TRBJ2-7, with 9 nucleotides matching TRBD2. TRBJ2-5 explains the end of the DNA better; the J call may be wrong. In DNA, the CDR3 is TGTGCCAGCAGTTTCCTAGCGGGGAGCGTTCGAGAGACCCAGTACTTC. The encoded protein is CASSFLAGSVRETQYF.